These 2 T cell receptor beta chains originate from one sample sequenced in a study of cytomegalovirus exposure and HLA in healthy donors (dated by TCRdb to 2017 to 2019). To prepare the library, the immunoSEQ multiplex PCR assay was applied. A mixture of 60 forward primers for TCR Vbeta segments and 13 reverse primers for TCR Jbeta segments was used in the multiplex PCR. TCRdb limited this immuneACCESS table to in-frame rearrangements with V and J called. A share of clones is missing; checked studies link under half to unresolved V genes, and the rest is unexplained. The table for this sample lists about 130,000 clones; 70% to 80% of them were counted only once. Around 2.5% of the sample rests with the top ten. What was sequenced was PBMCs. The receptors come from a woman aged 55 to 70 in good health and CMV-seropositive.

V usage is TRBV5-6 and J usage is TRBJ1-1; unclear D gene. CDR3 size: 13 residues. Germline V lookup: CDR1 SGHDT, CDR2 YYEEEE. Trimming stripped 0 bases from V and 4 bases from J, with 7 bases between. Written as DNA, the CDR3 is TGTGCCAGCAGCTTGGTGGGCAGCACTGAAGCTTTCTTT. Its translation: CASSLVGSTEAFF.

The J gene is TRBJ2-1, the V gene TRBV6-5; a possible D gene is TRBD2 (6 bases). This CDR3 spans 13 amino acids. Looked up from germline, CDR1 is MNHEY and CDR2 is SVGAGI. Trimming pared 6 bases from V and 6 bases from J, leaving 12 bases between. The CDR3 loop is CASRPGTLNEQFF. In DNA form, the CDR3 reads TGTGCCAGCAGACCGGGGACTCTCAATGAGCAGTTCTTC.